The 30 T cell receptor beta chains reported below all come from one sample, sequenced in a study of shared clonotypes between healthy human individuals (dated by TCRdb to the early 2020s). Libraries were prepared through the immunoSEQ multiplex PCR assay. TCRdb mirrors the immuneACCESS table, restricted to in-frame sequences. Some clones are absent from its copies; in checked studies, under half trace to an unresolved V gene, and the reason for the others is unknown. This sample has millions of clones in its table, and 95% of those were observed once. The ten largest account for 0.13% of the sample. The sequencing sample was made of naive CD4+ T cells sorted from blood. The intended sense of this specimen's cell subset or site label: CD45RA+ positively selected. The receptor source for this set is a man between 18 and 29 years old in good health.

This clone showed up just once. CDR3 DNA sequence: TGTGCCATCAGTAGAGACCACTATGGCTACACCTTC. This translates into CAISRDHYGYTF. V usage is TRBV10-3 and J usage is TRBJ1-2; D is ambiguous. V was clipped by 5 bases and J by 3 bases, with 7 bases between them. The CDR3 extends over 12 amino acids. Per germline, CDR1 ENHRY and CDR2 SYGVKD.

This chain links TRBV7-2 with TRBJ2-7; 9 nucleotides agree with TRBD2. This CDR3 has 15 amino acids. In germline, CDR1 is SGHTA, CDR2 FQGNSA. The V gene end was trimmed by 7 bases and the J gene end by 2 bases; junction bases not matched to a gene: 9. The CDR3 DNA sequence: TGTGCCAGCACTTTCGGGACTAGCTTCGCCTACGAGCAGTACTTC. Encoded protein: CASTFGTSFAYEQYF.

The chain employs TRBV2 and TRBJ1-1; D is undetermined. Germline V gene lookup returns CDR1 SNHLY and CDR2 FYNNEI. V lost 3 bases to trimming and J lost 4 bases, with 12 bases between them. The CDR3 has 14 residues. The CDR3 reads CASSDWVGSTEAFF. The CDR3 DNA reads TGTGCCAGCAGTGACTGGGTGGGGTCCACTGAAGCTTTCTTT. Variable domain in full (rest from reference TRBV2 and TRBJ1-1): EPEVTQTPSHQVTQMGQEVILRCVPISNHLYFYWYRQILGQKVEFLVSFYNNEISEKSEIFDDQFSVERPDGSNFTLKIRSTKLEDSAMYFCASSDWVGSTEAFFGQGTRLTVV.

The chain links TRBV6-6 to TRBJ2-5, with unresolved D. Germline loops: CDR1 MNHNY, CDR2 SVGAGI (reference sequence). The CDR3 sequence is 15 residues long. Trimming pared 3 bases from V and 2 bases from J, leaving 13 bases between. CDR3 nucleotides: TGTGCCAGCAGTTATGGCCGTAACCTACAAGAGACCCAGTACTTC. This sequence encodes CASSYGRNLQETQYF.

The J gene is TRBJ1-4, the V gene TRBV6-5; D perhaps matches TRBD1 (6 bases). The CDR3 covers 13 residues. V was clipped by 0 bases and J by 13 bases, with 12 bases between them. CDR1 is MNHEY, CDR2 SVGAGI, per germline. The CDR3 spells CASSYSAGVGLFF. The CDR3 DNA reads TGTGCCAGCAGTTACTCAGCAGGGGTAGGACTGTTTTTT.

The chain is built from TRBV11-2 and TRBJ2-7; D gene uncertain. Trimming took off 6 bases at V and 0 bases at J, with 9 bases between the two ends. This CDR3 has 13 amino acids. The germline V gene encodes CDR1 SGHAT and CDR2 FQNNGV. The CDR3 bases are TGTGCCAGCAGAAACCCGGGCTCCTACGAGCAGTACTTC. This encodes CASRNPGSYEQYF.

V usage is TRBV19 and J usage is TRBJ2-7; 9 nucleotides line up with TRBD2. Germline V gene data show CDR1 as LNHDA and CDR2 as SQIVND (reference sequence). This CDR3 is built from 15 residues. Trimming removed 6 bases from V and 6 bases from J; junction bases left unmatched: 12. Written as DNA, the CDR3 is TGTGCCAGTAGCGCCCTCGCAGCGGGGGGCGCCGAGCAGTACTTC. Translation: CASSALAAGGAEQYF.

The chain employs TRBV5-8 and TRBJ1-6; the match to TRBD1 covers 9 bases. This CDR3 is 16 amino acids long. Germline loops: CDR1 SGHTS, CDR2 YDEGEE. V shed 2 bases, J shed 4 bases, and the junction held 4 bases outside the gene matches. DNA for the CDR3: TGTGCCAGCAGCTTTCAAGACAGGGGGTATAATTCACCCCTCCACTTT. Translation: CASSFQDRGYNSPLHF.

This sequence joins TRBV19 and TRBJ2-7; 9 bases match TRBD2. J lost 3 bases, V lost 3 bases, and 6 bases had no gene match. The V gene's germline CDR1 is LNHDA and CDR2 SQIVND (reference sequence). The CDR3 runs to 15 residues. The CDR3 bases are TGTGCCAGTAGTATCGCGGGAGGGCCAATCTACGAGCAGTACTTC. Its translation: CASSIAGGPIYEQYF.

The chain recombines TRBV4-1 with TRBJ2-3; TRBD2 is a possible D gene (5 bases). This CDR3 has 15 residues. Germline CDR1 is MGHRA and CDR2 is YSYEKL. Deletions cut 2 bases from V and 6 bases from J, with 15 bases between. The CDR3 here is CASSQRELAMDTQYF. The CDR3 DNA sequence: TGCGCCAGCAGCCAAAGGGAGTTGGCGATGGATACGCAGTATTTT.

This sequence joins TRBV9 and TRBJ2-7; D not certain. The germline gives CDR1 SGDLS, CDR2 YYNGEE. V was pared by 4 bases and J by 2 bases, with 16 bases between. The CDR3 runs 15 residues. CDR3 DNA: TGTGCCAGCAGCCCTCACACCACTACTGCCTACGAGCAGTACTTC. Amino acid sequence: CASSPHTTTAYEQYF.

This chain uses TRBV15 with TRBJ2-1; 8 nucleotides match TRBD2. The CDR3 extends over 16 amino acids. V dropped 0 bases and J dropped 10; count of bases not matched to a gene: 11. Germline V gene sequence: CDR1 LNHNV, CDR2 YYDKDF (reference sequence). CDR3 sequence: CATSRDWREARGEQFF. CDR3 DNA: TGTGCCACCAGCAGAGATTGGCGGGAGGCCCGAGGGGAGCAGTTCTTC.

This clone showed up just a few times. DNA for the CDR3: TGTGCCAGCAGTTTTAATGGCTACACCTTC. Translated: CASSFNGYTF. This chain uses TRBV28 with TRBJ1-2; D ambiguous. This CDR3 comprises 10 residues. In germline, CDR1 is MDHEN, CDR2 SYDVKM. With 3 bases removed from V and 6 bases from J, the gap between germline ends came to 2 bases.

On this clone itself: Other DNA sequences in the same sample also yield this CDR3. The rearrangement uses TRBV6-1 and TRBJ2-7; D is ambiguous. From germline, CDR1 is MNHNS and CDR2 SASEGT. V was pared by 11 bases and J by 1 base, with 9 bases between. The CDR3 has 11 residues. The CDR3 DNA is TGTGCCTCCGAGGAGTCCTACGAGCAGTACTTC. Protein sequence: CASEESYEQYF.

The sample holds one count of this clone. The CDR3 sequence: CASSVEGASLGGNTIYF. The CDR3 DNA reads as TGTGCCAGCAGCGTAGAAGGGGCCTCCTTAGGTGGAAACACCATATATTTT. This rearrangement joins TRBV9 to TRBJ1-3; D possibly corresponds to TRBD1 (5 bases). Trimming stripped 0 bases from V and 3 bases from J, with 16 bases between. CDR3 length equals 17 residues. CDR1 SGDLS and CDR2 YYNGEE come from the germline V gene. Full variable domain (missing parts from reference TRBV9 and TRBJ1-3): DSGVTQTPKHLITATGQRVTLRCSPRSGDLSVYWYQQSLDQGLQFLIQYYNGEERAKGNILERFSAQQFPDLHSELNLSSLELGDSALYFCASSVEGASLGGNTIYFGEGSWLTVV.

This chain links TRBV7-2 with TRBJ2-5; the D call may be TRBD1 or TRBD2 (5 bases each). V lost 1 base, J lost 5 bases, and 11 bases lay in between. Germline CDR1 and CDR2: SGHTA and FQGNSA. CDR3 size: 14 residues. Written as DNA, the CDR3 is TGTGCCAGCAGCTTAGGAGGGGACGGGGAGACCCAGTACTTC. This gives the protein CASSLGGDGETQYF.

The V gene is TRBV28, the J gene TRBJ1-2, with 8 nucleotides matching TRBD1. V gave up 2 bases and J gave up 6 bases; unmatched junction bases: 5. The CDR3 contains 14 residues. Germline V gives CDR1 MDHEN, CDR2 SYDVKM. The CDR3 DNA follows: TGTGCCAGCAGTTTAAGACAGGGGAGAGATGGCTACACCTTC. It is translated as CASSLRQGRDGYTF.

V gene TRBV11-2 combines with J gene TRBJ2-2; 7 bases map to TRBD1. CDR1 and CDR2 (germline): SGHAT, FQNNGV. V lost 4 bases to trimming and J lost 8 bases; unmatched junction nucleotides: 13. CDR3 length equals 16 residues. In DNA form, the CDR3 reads TGTGCCAGCAGCTCCTCGCGGACAGGCGGCGTTGGGGAGCTGTTTTTT. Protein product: CASSSSRTGGVGELFF. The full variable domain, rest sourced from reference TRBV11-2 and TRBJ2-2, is EAGVAQSPRYKIIEKRQSVAFWCNPISGHATLYWYQQILGQGPKLLIQFQNNGVVDDSQLPKDRFSAERLKGVDSTLKIQPAKLEDSAVYLCASSSSRTGGVGELFFGEGSRLTVL.

CDR3 in DNA: TGTGCCAGCAGTGAAAGGGGGGACTCTGGAAACACCATATATTTT. Translated, it gives CASSERGDSGNTIYF. The chain combines TRBV2 with TRBJ1-3; possibly TRBD1 for D (6 bases). Germline V gene sequence: CDR1 SNHLY, CDR2 FYNNEI. The CDR3 is 15 residues long. Deletions cut 2 bases from V and 0 bases from J, with 8 bases between.

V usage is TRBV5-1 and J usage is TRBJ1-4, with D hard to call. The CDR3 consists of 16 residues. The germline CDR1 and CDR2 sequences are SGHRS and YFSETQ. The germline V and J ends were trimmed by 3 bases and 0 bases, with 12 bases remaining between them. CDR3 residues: CASSYGSLATNEKLFF. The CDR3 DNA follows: TGCGCCAGCAGCTACGGGTCCCTTGCAACTAATGAAAAACTGTTTTTT.

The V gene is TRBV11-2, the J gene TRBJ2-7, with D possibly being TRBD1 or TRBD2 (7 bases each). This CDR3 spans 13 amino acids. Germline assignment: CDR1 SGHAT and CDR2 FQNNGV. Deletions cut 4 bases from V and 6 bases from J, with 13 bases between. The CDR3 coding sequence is TGTGCCAGCAGCTCGATCAGGGGGGGCGAGCAGTACTTC. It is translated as CASSSIRGGEQYF. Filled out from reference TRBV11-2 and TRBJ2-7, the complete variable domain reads EAGVAQSPRYKIIEKRQSVAFWCNPISGHATLYWYQQILGQGPKLLIQFQNNGVVDDSQLPKDRFSAERLKGVDSTLKIQPAKLEDSAVYLCASSSIRGGEQYFGPGTRLTVT.

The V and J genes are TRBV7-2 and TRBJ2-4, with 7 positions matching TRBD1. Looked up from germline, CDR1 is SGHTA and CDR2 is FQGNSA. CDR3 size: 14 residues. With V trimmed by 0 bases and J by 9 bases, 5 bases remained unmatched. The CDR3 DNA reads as TGTGCCAGCAGCTTAGCTGGGGCAGGGGGCATTCAGTACTTC. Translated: CASSLAGAGGIQYF.

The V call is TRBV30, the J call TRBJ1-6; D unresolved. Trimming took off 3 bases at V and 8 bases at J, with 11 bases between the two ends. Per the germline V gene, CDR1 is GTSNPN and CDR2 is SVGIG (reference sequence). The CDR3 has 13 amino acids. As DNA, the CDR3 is TGTGCCTGGAGGGCCTCACGGGATTCACCCCTCCACTTT. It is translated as CAWRASRDSPLHF.

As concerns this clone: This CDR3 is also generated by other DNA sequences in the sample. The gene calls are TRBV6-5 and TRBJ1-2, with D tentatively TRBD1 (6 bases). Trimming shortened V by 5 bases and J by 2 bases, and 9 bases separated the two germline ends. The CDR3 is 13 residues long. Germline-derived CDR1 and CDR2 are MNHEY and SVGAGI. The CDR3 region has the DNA TGTGCCAGCAGTCAGGGGAGGAACTATGGCTACACCTTC. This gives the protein CASSQGRNYGYTF.

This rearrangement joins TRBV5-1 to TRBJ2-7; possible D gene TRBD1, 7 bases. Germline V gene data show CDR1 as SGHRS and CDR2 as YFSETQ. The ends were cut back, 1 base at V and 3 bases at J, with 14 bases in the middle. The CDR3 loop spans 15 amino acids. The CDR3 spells CASSLWGDSYYEQYF. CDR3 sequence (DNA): TGCGCCAGCAGCTTGTGGGGGGACAGTTACTACGAGCAGTACTTC.

The CDR3 sequence: CASSTAGGISYEQYF. CDR3 DNA: TGTGCCAGCAGCACAGCGGGGGGGATCTCCTACGAGCAGTACTTC. The chain employs TRBV21-1 and TRBJ2-7; TRBD2 is taken as the D call from the table, unchecked against the DNA. TRBV21-1 is recorded as a pseudogene. The CDR3 runs 15 residues.

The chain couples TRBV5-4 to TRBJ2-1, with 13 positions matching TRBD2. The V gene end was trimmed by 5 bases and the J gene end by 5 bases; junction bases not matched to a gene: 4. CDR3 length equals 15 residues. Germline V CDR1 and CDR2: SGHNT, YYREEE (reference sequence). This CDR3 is CASSSGLAGHNEQFF. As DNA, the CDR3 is TGTGCCAGCAGTTCGGGACTAGCGGGACACAATGAGCAGTTCTTC.

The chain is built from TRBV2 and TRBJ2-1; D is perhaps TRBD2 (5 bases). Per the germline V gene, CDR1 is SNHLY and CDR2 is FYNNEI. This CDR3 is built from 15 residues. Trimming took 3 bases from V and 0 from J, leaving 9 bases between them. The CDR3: CASSESRVSYNEQFF. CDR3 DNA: TGTGCCAGCAGTGAGTCGCGGGTCTCCTACAATGAGCAGTTCTTC.

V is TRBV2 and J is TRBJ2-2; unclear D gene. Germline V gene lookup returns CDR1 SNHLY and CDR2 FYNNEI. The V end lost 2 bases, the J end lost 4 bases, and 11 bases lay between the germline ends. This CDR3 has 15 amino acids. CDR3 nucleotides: TGTGCCAGCAGTGAAATTGGTTCGGGCACCGGGGAGCTGTTTTTT. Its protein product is CASSEIGSGTGELFF.

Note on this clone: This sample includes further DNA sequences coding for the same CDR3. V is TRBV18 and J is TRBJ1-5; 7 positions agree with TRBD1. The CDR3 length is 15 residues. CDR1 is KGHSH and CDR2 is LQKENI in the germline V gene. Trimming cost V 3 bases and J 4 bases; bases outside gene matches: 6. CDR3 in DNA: TGTGCCAGCTCACCGGGGCAGGGGGGGAATCAGCCCCAGCATTTT. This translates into CASSPGQGGNQPQHF.